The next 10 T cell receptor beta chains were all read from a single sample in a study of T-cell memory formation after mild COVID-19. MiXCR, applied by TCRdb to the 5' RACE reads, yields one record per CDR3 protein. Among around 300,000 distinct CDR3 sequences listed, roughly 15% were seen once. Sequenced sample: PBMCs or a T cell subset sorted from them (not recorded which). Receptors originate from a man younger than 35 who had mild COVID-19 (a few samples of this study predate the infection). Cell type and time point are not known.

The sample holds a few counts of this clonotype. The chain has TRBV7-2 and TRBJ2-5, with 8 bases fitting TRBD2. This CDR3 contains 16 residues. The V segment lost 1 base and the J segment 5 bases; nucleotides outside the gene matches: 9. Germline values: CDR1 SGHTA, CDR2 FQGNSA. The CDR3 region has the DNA TGTGCCAGCAGCTTAGTGGCCTCCCCGGGGGGGGAGACCCAGTACTTC. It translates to CASSLVASPGGETQYF.

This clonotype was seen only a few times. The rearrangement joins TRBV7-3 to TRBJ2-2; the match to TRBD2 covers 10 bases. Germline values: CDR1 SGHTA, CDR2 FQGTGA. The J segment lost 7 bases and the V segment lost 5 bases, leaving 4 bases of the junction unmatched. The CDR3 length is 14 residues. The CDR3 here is CASSTRLAGGELFF. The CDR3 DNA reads TGTGCCAGCAGCACACGACTAGCGGGCGGGGAGCTGTTTTTT.

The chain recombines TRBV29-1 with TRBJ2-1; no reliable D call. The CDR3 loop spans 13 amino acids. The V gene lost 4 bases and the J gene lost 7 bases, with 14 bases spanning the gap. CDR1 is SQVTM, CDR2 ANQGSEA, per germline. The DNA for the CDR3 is TGCAGCGTTGGGCGGACCTCACGGAATGAGCAGTTCTTC. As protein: CSVGRTSRNEQFF.

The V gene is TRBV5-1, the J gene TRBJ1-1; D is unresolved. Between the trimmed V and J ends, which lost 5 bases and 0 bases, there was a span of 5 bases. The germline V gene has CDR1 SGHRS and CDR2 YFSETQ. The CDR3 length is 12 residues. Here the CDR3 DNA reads TGCGCCAGCAGTAGGGTGAACACTGAAGCTTTCTTT. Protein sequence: CASSRVNTEAFF.

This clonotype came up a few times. CDR3 loop: CASSRGLATDTQYF. CDR3 coding DNA: TGTGCCAGCAGCCGTGGACTGGCCACAGATACGCAGTATTTT. The chain carries TRBV7-2 and TRBJ2-3, with TRBD2 as a possible D gene (5 bases). This CDR3 spans 14 amino acids. V lost 5 bases, J lost 2 bases, and 11 bases lay in between. Germline CDR1 SGHTA, CDR2 FQGNSA.

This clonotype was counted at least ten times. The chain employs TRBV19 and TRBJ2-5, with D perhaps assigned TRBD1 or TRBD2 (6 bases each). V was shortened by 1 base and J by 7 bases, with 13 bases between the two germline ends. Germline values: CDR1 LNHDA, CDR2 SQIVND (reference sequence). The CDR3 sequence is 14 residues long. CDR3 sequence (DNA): TGTGCCAGTAGTATAGCAGGGGCCGGGGGGACCCAGTACTTC. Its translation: CASSIAGAGGTQYF.

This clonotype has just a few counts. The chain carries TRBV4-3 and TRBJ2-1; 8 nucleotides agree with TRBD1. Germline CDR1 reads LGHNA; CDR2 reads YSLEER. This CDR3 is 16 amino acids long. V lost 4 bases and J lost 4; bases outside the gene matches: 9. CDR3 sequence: CASSPDREVIYNEQFF. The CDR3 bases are TGCGCCAGCAGCCCGGACAGGGAAGTGATTTACAATGAGCAGTTCTTC.

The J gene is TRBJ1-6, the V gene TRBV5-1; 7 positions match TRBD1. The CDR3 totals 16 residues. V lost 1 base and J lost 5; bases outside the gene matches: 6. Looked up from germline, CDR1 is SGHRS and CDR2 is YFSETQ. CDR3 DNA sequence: TGCGCCAGCAGCTTGACAGGGGTAGAAGATAATTCACCCCTCCACTTT. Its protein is CASSLTGVEDNSPLHF.

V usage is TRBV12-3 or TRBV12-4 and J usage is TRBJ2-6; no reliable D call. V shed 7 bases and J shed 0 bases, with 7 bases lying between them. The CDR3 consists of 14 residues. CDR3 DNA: TGTGCCAGCACCGATTTCTCTGGGGCCAACGTCCTGACTTTC. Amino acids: CASTDFSGANVLTF.

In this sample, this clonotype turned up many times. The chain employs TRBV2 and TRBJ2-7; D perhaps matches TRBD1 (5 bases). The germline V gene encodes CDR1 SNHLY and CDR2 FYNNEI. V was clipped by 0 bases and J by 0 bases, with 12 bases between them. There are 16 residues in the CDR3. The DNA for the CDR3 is TGTGCCAGCAGTGAAGCCCGGACATACTTCTCCTACGAGCAGTACGTC. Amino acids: CASSEARTYFSYEQYV.